The clone carrying this T cell receptor beta chain was seen repeatedly, ten times or more. Some clones are missing from TCRdb's copy, which holds only in-frame ones; the method was immunoSEQ multiplex PCR. The sample holds roughly 200,000 clones, around four fifths seen once. This record belongs to a study of blood T cell repertoires in COVID-19. Overall study: COVID-19 samples, acute and convalescent, were from the United States, Italy and Spain.

Germline V gene data show CDR1 as SGHKS and CDR2 as YYEKEE (reference sequence). The CDR3 loop spans 13 amino acids. The ends were cut back, 1 base at V and 1 base at J, with 5 bases in the middle. The clonotype was recovered from a woman of 80 years or more with COVID-19, enrolled during active disease. This rearrangement joins TRBV5-5 to TRBJ1-2; D is uncertain. Sample: peripheral blood. CDR3 region: CASSLYSNYGYTF. The DNA of the CDR3 is TGTGCCAGCAGCTTGTACAGTAACTATGGCTACACCTTC.